The entry that follows covers one TCR beta chain sequence. Other nucleotide sequences in the sample specify the same CDR3. This record comes from a study of blood T cell dynamics during melanoma immunotherapy. Sequencing was performed with immunoSEQ multiplex PCR; in TCRdb, only in-frame clones are kept and a portion is missing. The sample records around 10,000 clones, around 80% being singletons. As for time point: week 3, after first cycle of checkpoint inhibitor. Prior systemic cancer therapy, immunosuppressant use and other active malignancies excluded patients. With 6 bases removed from V and 0 bases from J, the gap between germline ends came to 16 bases. Germline CDR1 SGHTS, CDR2 YDEGEE. The CDR3 is made up of 17 amino acids.

Sample: blood, taken from a patient treated with checkpoint blockade. This rearrangement joins TRBV5-8 to TRBJ2-6, with D perhaps given as TRBD1 or TRBD2 (5 bases each). The sequence derives from a human donor with melanoma. The CDR3 reads CASTGPPESSGANVLTF. CDR3 nucleotides: TGTGCCAGCACGGGACCCCCCGAGAGCTCTGGGGCCAACGTCCTGACTTTC.